A selection of T cell receptor beta chains follows, all from one sample in a study of cytomegalovirus exposure and HLA in healthy donors. Sequencing was performed with immunoSEQ multiplex PCR; in TCRdb, only in-frame clones are kept and a portion is missing. The table lists about 200,000 clones, around 82% of them singletons. The sample comprised PBMCs. Every receptor here comes from a woman in her twenties or thirties in good health and CMV-seronegative. Both conserved end residues are trimmed from each CDR3. The order of the fields is V gene, CDR3 protein.

TRBV19	ASSVTGQLYEQY
TRBV4-1	ASSQEDRLDGYT
TRBV10-3	AISEHGQLYGYT
TRBV18	ASSLMLGTSGSGGPYEQY
TRBV5-6	ASSLGPGTGPSWGTEAF
TRBV10-3	AISGGTVTNQPQH
TRBV5-1	ASTVQDTGELF
TRBV5-1	ASGDRGPDTQY
TRBV28	ASRLGQAYGYT
TRBV11-2	ASSRGFNTGELF
TRBV9	ASSPDPSDEQY
TRBV11-2	ASSRGHFYEQY
TRBV19	ASRRTGGPTYEQY
TRBV29-1	SAQGSRFEKLF
TRBV7-9	ASSATGGTIYEQY
TRBV5-1	ASSWDVAGYEQY
TRBV5-6	ASSLGGFFVAQH
TRBV4-1	ASSPRFGEYDTQY
TRBV7-9	ASSLGQGPAF
TRBV5-1	ASSPEGWGQTYEQY
TRBV5-1	ASSPLSGARETQY
TRBV7-6	ASSLRDSTYQIYNEQF
TRBV15	ATSRDRDRIYEQY
TRBV18	ASSPPGRAGELF
TRBV10-2	ASSPRETQY
TRBV10-3	AISESGRDRGSYEQY
TRBV28	ASSLSASGVTDTQY
TRBV5-1	ASSLAGDTTDTQY
TRBV9	ASSATGPSVTYEQY
TRBV29-1	SSGGRGASEQF
TRBV6-1	ASSGQLAGGSYNEQF
TRBV6-1	ASSVDRVQGNQPQH
TRBV2	ASSDPRGGGNTEAF
TRBV18	ASSRQGATNEKLF
TRBV5-1	ASSLGASGVASTDTQY
TRBV7-2	ASSLVGTASNQPQH
TRBV28	ASSFGGLAGHQF
TRBV29-1	SVAVGNTIY
TRBV28	ASSIERATYNEQF
TRBV5-1	ASSLVGGYEQY
TRBV9	ASSVGAAGGTDTQY
TRBV4-1	ASSQESPSIWGQPFSYEQY
TRBV7-8	ASSLAEAGQF
TRBV7-8	ASSSQGGGQGYGYT
TRBV19	ASSIQDSSYNEQF
TRBV14	ASSPGRTSGIYEQY
TRBV2	ASSPERGPTYEQY
TRBV7-2	ASSSRGNTIY
TRBV29-1	SVEDRTGVPSSGANVLT
TRBV7-3	ASSFAADSPLH
TRBV2	ASYSGQGTDTQY